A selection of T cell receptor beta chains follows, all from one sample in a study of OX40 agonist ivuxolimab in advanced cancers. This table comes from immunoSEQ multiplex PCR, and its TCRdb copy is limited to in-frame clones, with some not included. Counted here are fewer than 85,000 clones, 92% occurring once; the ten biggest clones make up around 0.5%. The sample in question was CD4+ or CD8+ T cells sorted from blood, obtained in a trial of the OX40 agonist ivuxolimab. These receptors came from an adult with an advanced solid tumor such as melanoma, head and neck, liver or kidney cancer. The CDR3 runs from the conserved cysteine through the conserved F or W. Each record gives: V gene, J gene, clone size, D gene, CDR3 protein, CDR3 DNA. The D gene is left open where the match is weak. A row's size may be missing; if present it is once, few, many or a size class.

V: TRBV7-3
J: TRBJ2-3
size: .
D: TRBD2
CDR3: CASSLRGDQSTDTQYF
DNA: TGTGCCAGCAGCTTACGGGGGGACCAAAGCACAGATACGCAGTATTTT

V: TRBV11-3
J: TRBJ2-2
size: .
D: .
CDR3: CASSLLDFANTGELFF
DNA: TGTGCCAGCAGCTTATTGGATTTCGCGAACACCGGGGAGCTGTTTTTT

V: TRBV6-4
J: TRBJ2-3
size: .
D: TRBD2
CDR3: CASSDSREPDTQYF
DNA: TGTGCCAGCAGTGACTCGCGGGAGCCAGATACGCAGTATTTT

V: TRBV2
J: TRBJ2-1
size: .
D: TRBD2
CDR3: CASSEPRGHLGVSSGRLLPNEQFF
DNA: TGTGCCAGCAGTGAACCCCGTGGACACCTAGGGGTTTCTAGCGGGAGACTCTTGCCAAATGAGCAGTTCTTC

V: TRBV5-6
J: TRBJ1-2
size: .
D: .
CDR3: CASSYDPRVGLYGYTF
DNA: TGTGCCAGCAGCTACGACCCGAGGGTCGGTCTTTATGGCTACACCTTC

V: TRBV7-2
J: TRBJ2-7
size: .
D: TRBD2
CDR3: CASSLVAGGPHYEQYF
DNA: TGTGCCAGCAGCTTAGTAGCGGGAGGGCCCCACTACGAGCAGTACTTC

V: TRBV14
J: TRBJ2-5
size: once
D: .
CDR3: CASSPTTSTGWETQYF
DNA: TGTGCCAGCAGCCCCACGACCTCGACAGGATGGGAGACCCAGTACTTC

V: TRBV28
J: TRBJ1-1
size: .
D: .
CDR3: CASSPPAGAGTEAFF
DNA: TGTGCCAGCAGTCCCCCGGCGGGGGCGGGCACTGAAGCTTTCTTT

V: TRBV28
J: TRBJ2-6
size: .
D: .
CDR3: CASSFGGPPGANVLTF
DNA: TGTGCCAGCAGTTTTGGGGGGCCCCCTGGGGCCAACGTCCTGACTTTC

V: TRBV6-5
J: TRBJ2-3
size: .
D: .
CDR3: CASSPPEGSTDTQYF
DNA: TGTGCCAGCAGTCCTCCAGAGGGGAGCACAGATACGCAGTATTTT

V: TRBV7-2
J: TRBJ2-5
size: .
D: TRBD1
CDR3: CASSLRVYEGAETQYF
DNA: TGTGCCAGCAGCCTAAGGGTGTATGAGGGGGCGGAGACCCAGTACTTC

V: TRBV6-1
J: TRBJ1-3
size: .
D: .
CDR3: CASKDGSGNTIYF
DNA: TGTGCCAGCAAGGACGGCTCTGGAAACACCATATATTTT

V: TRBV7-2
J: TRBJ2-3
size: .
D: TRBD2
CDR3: CASRGGTSRSTDTQYF
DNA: TGTGCCAGCAGGGGGGGGACTAGCAGGTCGACAGATACGCAGTATTTT

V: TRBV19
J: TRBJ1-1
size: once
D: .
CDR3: CASSIRGGEAFF
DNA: TGTGCCAGTAGTATAAGGGGGGGTGAAGCTTTCTTT

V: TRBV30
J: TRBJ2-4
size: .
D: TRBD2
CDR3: CAWSLLAGIQYF
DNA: TGTGCCTGGAGTCTCCTAGCGGGGATTCAGTACTTC

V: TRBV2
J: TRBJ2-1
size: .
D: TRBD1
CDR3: CASSEGRGSRAMGNEQFF
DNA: TGTGCCAGCAGTGAGGGCAGGGGGAGCCGGGCGATGGGCAATGAGCAGTTCTTC

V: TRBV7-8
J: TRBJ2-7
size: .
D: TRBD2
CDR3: CASSLVEGGAYEQYF
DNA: TGTGCCAGCAGCTTAGTAGAGGGAGGGGCCTACGAGCAGTACTTC

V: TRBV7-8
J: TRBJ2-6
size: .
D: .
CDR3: CASSSVTGANVLTF
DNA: TGTGCCAGCAGCTCGGTTACTGGGGCCAACGTCCTGACTTTC

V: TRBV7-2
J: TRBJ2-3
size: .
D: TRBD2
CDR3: CASTREAGEEGTDTQYF
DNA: TGTGCCAGCACCCGGGAGGCGGGAGAAGAGGGCACAGATACGCAGTATTTT

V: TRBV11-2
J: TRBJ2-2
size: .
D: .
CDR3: CASSSLLTGELFF
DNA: TGTGCCAGCAGCTCCCTACTCACCGGGGAGCTGTTTTTT

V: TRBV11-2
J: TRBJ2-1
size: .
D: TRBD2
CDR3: CASSFYPRTSGSYNEQFF
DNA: TGTGCCAGCAGCTTTTATCCGAGGACTAGCGGCTCCTACAATGAGCAGTTCTTC

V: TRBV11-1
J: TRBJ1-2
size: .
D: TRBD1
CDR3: CASSAGRRTGGYGYTF
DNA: TGTGCCAGCAGCGCGGGCCGAAGGACAGGGGGGTATGGCTACACCTTC

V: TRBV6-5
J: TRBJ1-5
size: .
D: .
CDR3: CASSYGQPDSNQPQHF
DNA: TGTGCCAGCAGTTACGGACAGCCGGATAGCAATCAGCCCCAGCATTTT

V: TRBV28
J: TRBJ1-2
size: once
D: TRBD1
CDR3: CASSPPDRVEGYTF
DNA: TGTGCCAGCAGCCCACCGGACAGGGTCGAAGGCTACACCTTC

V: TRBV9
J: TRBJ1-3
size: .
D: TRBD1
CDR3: CASSVAAGTGFGNTIYF
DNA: TGTGCCAGCAGCGTTGCAGCAGGGACAGGGTTTGGAAACACCATATATTTT

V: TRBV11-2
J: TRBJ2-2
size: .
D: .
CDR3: CASSPLKGTGELFF
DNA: TGTGCCAGCAGCCCCTTAAAAGGCACCGGGGAGCTGTTTTTT

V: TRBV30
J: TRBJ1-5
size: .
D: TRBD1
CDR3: CAWSRGGGDGQPQHF
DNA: TGTGCCTGGAGTCGAGGGGGCGGTGATGGTCAGCCCCAGCATTTT

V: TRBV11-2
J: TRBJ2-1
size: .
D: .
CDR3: CASSLVMSVQFF
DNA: TGTGCCAGCAGCTTAGTCATGTCGGTGCAGTTCTTC

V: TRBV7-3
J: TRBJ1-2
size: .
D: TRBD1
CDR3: CASSPTDREASYGYTF
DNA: TGTGCCAGCAGCCCAACCGACAGGGAGGCTAGTTATGGCTACACCTTC

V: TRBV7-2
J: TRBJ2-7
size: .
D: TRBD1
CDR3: CASSWTGNGEQYF
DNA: TGTGCCAGCAGCTGGACAGGGAACGGCGAGCAGTACTTC

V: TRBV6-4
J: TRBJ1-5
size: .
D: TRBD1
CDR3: CASSGDRVKSSNQPQHF
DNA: TGTGCCAGCAGTGGCGACAGGGTTAAGAGTAGCAATCAGCCCCAGCATTTT

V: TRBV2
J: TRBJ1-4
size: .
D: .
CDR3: CASSVEGAEKLFF
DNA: TGTGCCAGCAGTGTGGAGGGAGCTGAAAAACTGTTTTTT

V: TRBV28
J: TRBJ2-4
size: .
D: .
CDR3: CASSMTEIAKNIQYF
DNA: TGTGCCAGCAGTATGACTGAGATAGCCAAAAACATTCAGTACTTC

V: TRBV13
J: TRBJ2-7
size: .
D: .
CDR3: CASSFSPYEQYF
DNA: TGTGCCAGCAGCTTCAGTCCCTACGAGCAGTACTTC

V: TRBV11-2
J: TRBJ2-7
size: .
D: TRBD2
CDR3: CASSLGAGAAYEQYF
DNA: TGTGCCAGCAGCTTAGGAGCGGGAGCGGCATACGAGCAGTACTTC

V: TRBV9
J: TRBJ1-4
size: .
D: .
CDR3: CASSLTENEKLFF
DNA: TGTGCCAGCAGCTTAACAGAGAATGAAAAACTGTTTTTT

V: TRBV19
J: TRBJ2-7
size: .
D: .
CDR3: CASGGQHTYEQYF
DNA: TGTGCCAGTGGGGGGCAACACACCTACGAGCAGTACTTC

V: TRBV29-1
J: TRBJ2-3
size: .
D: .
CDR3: CSVAGRGSSDTQYF
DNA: TGCAGCGTTGCCGGACGGGGGAGTTCAGATACGCAGTATTTT

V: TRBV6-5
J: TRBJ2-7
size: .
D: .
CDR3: CASSYSTGGFSEQYF
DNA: TGTGCCAGCAGTTACTCGACTGGGGGGTTCTCCGAGCAGTACTTC

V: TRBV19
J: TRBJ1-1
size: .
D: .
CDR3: CASSPRRGIGTEAFF
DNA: TGTGCCAGTAGTCCCAGGAGGGGTATAGGGACTGAAGCTTTCTTT

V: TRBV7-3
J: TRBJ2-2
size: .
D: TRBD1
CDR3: CASSEGQGTGELFF
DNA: TGTGCCAGCAGCGAGGGACAGGGCACCGGGGAGCTGTTTTTT

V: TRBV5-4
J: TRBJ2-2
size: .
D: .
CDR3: CASSRLTGKNTGELFF
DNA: TGTGCCAGCAGCCGGCTCACAGGGAAGAACACCGGGGAGCTGTTTTTT

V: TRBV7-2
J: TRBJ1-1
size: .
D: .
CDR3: CASSPHGGEDTEAFF
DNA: TGTGCCAGCAGCCCACATGGCGGGGAGGACACTGAAGCTTTCTTT

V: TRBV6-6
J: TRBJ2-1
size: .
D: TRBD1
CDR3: CASSTDRVRVEQFF
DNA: TGTGCCAGCAGTACTGACAGGGTGCGGGTTGAGCAGTTCTTC

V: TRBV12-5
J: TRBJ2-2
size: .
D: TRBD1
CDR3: CARAKRNRQGANTGELFF
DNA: TGTGCTAGGGCAAAAAGGAACCGACAGGGTGCGAACACCGGGGAGCTGTTTTTT

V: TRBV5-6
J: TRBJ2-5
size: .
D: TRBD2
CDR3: CASSLVLAGGGETQYF
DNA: TGTGCCAGCAGCTTGGTGCTAGCGGGAGGAGGTGAGACCCAGTACTTC

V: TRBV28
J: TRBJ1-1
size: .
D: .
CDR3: CASGPNREAFF
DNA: TGTGCCAGCGGCCCTAACAGGGAAGCTTTCTTT

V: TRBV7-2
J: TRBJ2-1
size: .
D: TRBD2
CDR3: CASSARLAGGPTNEQFF
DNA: TGTGCCAGCAGCGCCCGACTAGCGGGAGGGCCGACCAATGAGCAGTTCTTC

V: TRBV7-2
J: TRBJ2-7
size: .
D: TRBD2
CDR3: CASSFTSGSSGSYEQYF
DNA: TGTGCCAGCAGCTTTACAAGCGGGAGTAGTGGCTCCTACGAGCAGTACTTC

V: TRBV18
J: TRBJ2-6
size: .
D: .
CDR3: CASSPQGSGANVLTF
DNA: TGTGCCAGCTCACCGCAGGGCTCTGGGGCCAACGTCCTGACTTTC

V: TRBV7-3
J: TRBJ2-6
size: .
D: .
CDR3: CASSLGGPGANVLTF
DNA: TGTGCCAGCAGCTTAGGAGGGCCTGGGGCCAACGTCCTGACTTTC

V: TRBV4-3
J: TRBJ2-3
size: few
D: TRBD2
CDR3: CASSQDFGPGGPGDTQYF
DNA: TGCGCCAGCAGCCAAGATTTCGGACCGGGAGGGCCAGGTGATACGCAGTATTTT

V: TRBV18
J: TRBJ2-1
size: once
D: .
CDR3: CASSLMLPGHRLDEQFF
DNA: TGTGCCAGCTCACTAATGCTACCGGGACACCGATTGGATGAGCAGTTCTTC

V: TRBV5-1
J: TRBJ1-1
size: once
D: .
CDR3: CASSLRRGDEAFF
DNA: TGCGCCAGCAGCTTACGACGGGGGGATGAAGCTTTCTTT